These 27 T cell receptor beta chains were all obtained from the same sample, sequenced in a study of cytomegalovirus exposure and HLA in healthy donors. PCR primers comprised 60 Vbeta and 13 Jbeta primers. The assay was immunoSEQ multiplex PCR, and TCRdb's table has in-frame clones only and misses some. This table holds around 99,000 clones, 77% found once. The sequenced sample was PBMCs. Source of these receptors: a male donor in good health and CMV-seronegative.

The chain recombines TRBV5-1 with TRBJ2-2; TRBD2 matches at 9 bases. Germline V gene lookup returns CDR1 SGHRS and CDR2 YFSETQ. V dropped 2 bases and J dropped 4; count of bases not matched to a gene: 6. CDR3 size: 16 residues. The CDR3 sequence: CASSFAREGFTGELFF. The CDR3, as DNA: TGCGCCAGCAGCTTTGCGCGGGAGGGTTTCACCGGGGAGCTGTTTTTT.

Only a few counts were recorded for this clone. V gene TRBV27 combines with J gene TRBJ2-5; 7 positions match TRBD1. Unmatched junction bases numbered 14, after V lost 7 bases and J lost 6 bases. Germline loops: CDR1 MNHEY, CDR2 SMNVEV (reference sequence). The CDR3 loop spans 15 amino acids. The CDR3 sequence: CASTSHRGRFQTQYF. CDR3 coding DNA: TGTGCCAGCACCTCCCACAGGGGAAGGTTCCAGACCCAGTACTTC.

The gene calls are TRBV21-1 and TRBJ2-1; the D call TRBD2 from the table was never checked on the DNA. TRBV21-1 is a listed pseudogene. This CDR3 region has 15 residues. CDR3 region: CASSIGTSGSYEQFF. The CDR3 nucleotides read TGTGCCAGCAGCATTGGGACTAGCGGGAGTTATGAGCAGTTCTTC.

The rearrangement joins TRBV28 to TRBJ2-1, with 7 bases lining up with TRBD1. CDR3 length: 14 amino acids. Germline assignment: CDR1 MDHEN and CDR2 SYDVKM. Trimming at V came to 6 bases and at J to 7 bases, leaving 9 bases not matched to a gene. The CDR3 DNA reads as TGTGCCAGCAGCTACACAACAGGGGATAATGAGCAGTTCTTC. Its translation: CASSYTTGDNEQFF.

The genes are TRBV5-1 and TRBJ1-2; 7 nucleotides line up with TRBD1. This CDR3 has 13 amino acids. Per germline, CDR1 SGHRS and CDR2 YFSETQ. V was clipped by 4 bases and J by 2 bases; unmatched bases: 2. For the CDR3, the DNA is TGCGCCAGCAGCCCGGGACAGAACTATGGCTACACCTTC. It yields the protein CASSPGQNYGYTF. Variable domain in full (rest from reference TRBV5-1 and TRBJ1-2): KAGVTQTPRYLIKTRGQQVTLSCSPISGHRSVSWYQQTPGQGLQFLFEYFSETQRNKGNFPGRFSGRQFSNSRSEMNVSTLELGDSALYLCASSPGQNYGYTFGSGTRLTVV.

This chain connects TRBV6-5 to TRBJ1-1; the D gene is possibly TRBD1 (5 bases). The CDR3 is 11 residues long. Deletions cut 0 bases from V and 10 bases from J, with 6 bases between. The germline V gene has CDR1 MNHEY and CDR2 SVGAGI. The CDR3 sequence is CASSYSGVAFF. The CDR3 DNA sequence: TGTGCCAGCAGTTACTCAGGGGTAGCTTTCTTT.

The chain carries TRBV28 and TRBJ2-2; 10 bases are a match to TRBD2. CDR3 size: 17 residues. CDR1 and CDR2 (germline): MDHEN, SYDVKM. Trimming cost V 7 bases and J 7 bases; bases outside gene matches: 15. In DNA form, the CDR3 reads TGTGCCAGCACCCTCCCGGCCGGGCTAGCGGGGGTCGGGGAGCTGTTTTTT. It specifies CASTLPAGLAGVGELFF.

CDR3 sequence: CASSAEREDQPQHF. The CDR3 nucleotides read TGTGCCAGCAGCGCAGAGAGGGAGGATCAGCCCCAGCATTTT. The rearrangement links TRBV7-6 to TRBJ1-5; D unclear. The CDR3 length is 14 residues. V shed 5 bases and J shed 5 bases, with 13 bases lying between them. Looked up from germline, CDR1 is SGHVS and CDR2 is FNYEAQ.

This clone was picked up a small number of times. The chain joins TRBV5-6 to TRBJ2-3, with TRBD1 matching over 7 bases. Germline CDR1 and CDR2: SGHDT and YYEEEE. This CDR3 has 14 amino acids. After removal of 0 bases from V and 4 bases from J, the junction contained 2 bases not matched to a gene. In DNA form, the CDR3 reads TGTGCCAGCAGCTTGGGACAGGGTTCAGATACGCAGTATTTT. It yields the protein CASSLGQGSDTQYF.

This clone showed up just once. The CDR3 DNA reads TGCGCCAGCAGCCAGGGGAGAGGACCAACCCCGGGACACCTATCCTACGAGCAGTACTTC. Protein product: CASSQGRGPTPGHLSYEQYF. The chain uses TRBV4-1 and TRBJ2-7; a weak D match, TRBD1 (6 bases). Trimming stripped 3 bases from V and 1 base from J, with 28 bases between. CDR1 is MGHRA, CDR2 YSYEKL, per germline. CDR3 size: 20 residues.

This chain connects TRBV5-1 to TRBJ1-1; D remains unclear. Trimming shortened V by 1 base and J by 3 bases, and 7 bases separated the two germline ends. From germline, CDR1 is SGHRS and CDR2 YFSETQ. This CDR3 has 13 residues. CDR3 amino acids: CASSLRRDTEAFF. CDR3 coding DNA: TGCGCCAGCAGCTTGAGGCGGGACACTGAAGCTTTCTTT.

The V gene is TRBV21-1, the J gene TRBJ1-5; the table's D gene call, TRBD1, was not cross checked with the DNA. TRBV21-1 is classified as a pseudogene. CDR3 size: 14 residues. The CDR3 protein is CASSKGQDIQPQHF. CDR3 nucleotide sequence: TGTGCCAGCAGCAAAGGACAGGATATCCAGCCCCAGCATTTT.

The V gene is TRBV10-2, the J gene TRBJ2-4; 8 nucleotides line up with TRBD1. CDR1 and CDR2 from the germline V gene are WSHSY and SAAADI. V was clipped by 6 bases and J by 0 bases; unmatched bases: 10. This CDR3 comprises 17 residues. The chain's CDR3 is CASSFDRGMGAKNIQYF. CDR3 nucleotide sequence: TGCGCCAGCAGCTTCGACAGGGGAATGGGAGCCAAAAACATTCAGTACTTC.

In DNA, the CDR3 is TGCGCCAGCAGTGAGTCGACCGGACAGGCCACCACCTACGAGCAGTACTTC. Amino acids: CASSESTGQATTYEQYF. V usage is TRBV10-2 and J usage is TRBJ2-7; 7 positions match TRBD1. Looked up from germline, CDR1 is WSHSY and CDR2 is SAAADI. The CDR3 length is 17 residues. The junction had 10 bases not matched to a gene; V was cut back by 0 bases and J by 2 bases.

This chain uses TRBV7-2 with TRBJ2-1; 13 bases are shared with TRBD2. The V segment lost 5 bases and the J segment 5 bases; nucleotides outside the gene matches: 12. Germline lookup yields CDR1 SGHTA and CDR2 FQGNSA. CDR3 size: 18 residues. DNA for the CDR3: TGTGCCAGCAGCCAGACTAGCGGGAGGCCCCTTGCCGACAATGAGCAGTTCTTC. Amino acids: CASSQTSGRPLADNEQFF.

The chain uses TRBV19 and TRBJ1-2; TRBD1 aligns across 9 bases. CDR1 LNHDA and CDR2 SQIVND come from the germline V gene (reference sequence). CDR3 length: 14 residues. J was trimmed by 7 bases and V by 5 bases; bases with no gene match: 8. CDR3: CASSRGQGVSGYTF. CDR3 coding DNA: TGTGCCAGTAGTCGGGGACAGGGAGTAAGTGGCTACACCTTC.

In DNA form, the CDR3 reads TGTGCCAGTAGTTCGACCGCAGGGTACCAAGAGACCCAGTACTTC. The encoded protein is CASSSTAGYQETQYF. The V and J genes are TRBV19 and TRBJ2-5; perhaps TRBD1 as D (5 bases). Trimming pared 5 bases from V and 0 bases from J, leaving 13 bases between. The CDR3 covers 15 residues. CDR1 is LNHDA and CDR2 is SQIVND in the germline V gene (reference sequence).

The V and J genes are TRBV6-4 and TRBJ1-2, with 12 bases fitting TRBD1. The V segment lost 2 bases and the J segment 4 bases; nucleotides outside the gene matches: 8. The CDR3 is made up of 17 amino acids. From germline, CDR1 is MRHNA and CDR2 SNTAGT. CDR3 amino acids: CASSDGRGTGGGYGYTF. Here the CDR3 DNA reads TGTGCCAGCAGTGACGGGCGTGGGACAGGGGGCGGCTATGGCTACACCTTC.

The genes are TRBV29-1 and TRBJ2-1, with 8 bases matching TRBD2. The V gene end was trimmed by 6 bases and the J gene end by 6 bases; junction bases not matched to a gene: 10. The CDR3 consists of 14 residues. Germline CDR1 reads SQVTM; CDR2 reads ANQGSEA. The CDR3 protein is CSVESGRYLNEQFF. CDR3 coding DNA: TGCAGCGTCGAAAGCGGGAGATACCTCAATGAGCAGTTCTTC.

This chain joins TRBV2 and TRBJ1-1; TRBD1 might be the D (5 bases). Looked up from germline, CDR1 is SNHLY and CDR2 is FYNNEI. Between the trimmed V and J ends, which lost 8 bases and 5 bases, there was a span of 12 bases. CDR3 length: 12 amino acids. CDR3 loop: CASGGLRTEAFF. The CDR3 nucleotides are TGTGCCAGCGGGGGGTTAAGGACTGAAGCTTTCTTT.

This rearrangement joins TRBV9 to TRBJ2-7; D unclear. V was trimmed by 4 bases and J by 2 bases, leaving 10 bases between them. The CDR3 totals 13 residues. In germline, CDR1 is SGDLS, CDR2 YYNGEE. The CDR3 region has the DNA TGTGCCAGCAGCCCGGAACTAACCTACGAGCAGTACTTC. Translated: CASSPELTYEQYF.

The chain is built from TRBV20-1 and TRBJ2-1; D is uncertain. CDR3 length: 11 residues. The germline V and J ends were trimmed by 5 bases and 9 bases, with 11 bases remaining between them. CDR1 DFQATT and CDR2 SNEGSKA come from the germline V gene (reference sequence). CDR3 sequence (DNA): TGCAGTGCTGATAGTCCACGTGAGCAGTTCTTC. Translated, it gives CSADSPREQFF.

This chain links TRBV2 with TRBJ2-1; D ambiguous. The V and J ends lost 3 bases and 9 bases respectively, with 9 bases between them. CDR3 length: 12 amino acids. Looked up from germline, CDR1 is SNHLY and CDR2 is FYNNEI. CDR3 sequence reads: CASSELAFEQFF. CDR3 bases: TGTGCCAGCAGTGAGTTAGCCTTTGAGCAGTTCTTC.

The rearrangement links TRBV11-2 to TRBJ2-5; 7 nucleotides align to TRBD2. Looked up from germline, CDR1 is SGHAT and CDR2 is FQNNGV. This CDR3 region has 14 residues. With V trimmed by 5 bases and J by 5 bases, 8 bases remained unmatched. Here the CDR3 reads CASSPQTSLETQYF. CDR3 DNA: TGTGCCAGCAGCCCCCAGACTAGCTTGGAGACCCAGTACTTC. Combining the CDR3 with reference TRBV11-2 and TRBJ2-5 gives the whole variable domain EAGVAQSPRYKIIEKRQSVAFWCNPISGHATLYWYQQILGQGPKLLIQFQNNGVVDDSQLPKDRFSAERLKGVDSTLKIQPAKLEDSAVYLCASSPQTSLETQYFGPGTRLLVL.

In the case of this clone: Distinct nucleotide sequences in the sample also encode this CDR3. This chain connects TRBV9 to TRBJ1-4, with 10 bases matching TRBD1. Germline V gene data show CDR1 as SGDLS and CDR2 as YYNGEE. V gave up 0 bases and J gave up 0 bases; unmatched junction bases: 5. The CDR3 consists of 18 residues. The DNA of the CDR3 is TGTGCCAGCAGCGTAGGGGACAGGGGTTATCCAACTAATGAAAAACTGTTTTTT. It specifies CASSVGDRGYPTNEKLFF.

V is TRBV11-2 and J is TRBJ2-1, with TRBD2 matching 7 bases. Germline CDR1 is SGHAT and CDR2 is FQNNGV. V lost 1 base to trimming and J lost 4 bases; unmatched junction nucleotides: 4. This CDR3 comprises 15 residues. The CDR3 reads CASSLGDSGYNEQFF. The CDR3 bases are TGTGCCAGCAGCTTAGGGGATAGCGGGTACAATGAGCAGTTCTTC.

V and J are TRBV2 and TRBJ2-7, with TRBD2 identical over 12 bases. The CDR3 extends over 15 amino acids. Per the germline V gene, CDR1 is SNHLY and CDR2 is FYNNEI. Losses at the gene ends were 2 bases for V and 5 bases for J; bases not matched to a gene: 4. CDR3 DNA sequence: TGTGCCAGCAGTGAACAGACTAGCGGGAGAAACGAGCAGTACTTC. Encoded protein: CASSEQTSGRNEQYF.